This TCR beta chain emerged from a study of cytomegalovirus exposure and HLA in healthy donors. About the study: In an early release, HLA-typed donors contributed tens of millions of unique TCR sequences.

Unmatched junction bases numbered 7, after V lost 5 bases and J lost 11 bases. Germline V gives CDR1 SQVTM, CDR2 ANQGSEA. The CDR3 spans 11 residues. The PCR was carried out with 60 Vbeta primers and 13 Jbeta primers. Some clones are missing from TCRdb's copy, which holds only in-frame ones; the method was immunoSEQ multiplex PCR. The sample yields about 110,000 clones, roughly 80% seen once. This clone has only a few counts. The J gene is TRBJ1-1, the V gene TRBV29-1; TRBD1 matches at 8 bases. What was sequenced was PBMCs. This receptor was identified in a man between 35 and 55 years old in good health and CMV-seronegative. CDR3: CSVHGQGSAFF. For the CDR3, the DNA is TGCAGCGTTCACGGACAGGGCAGCGCTTTCTTT.